This TCR beta chain was sequenced during a study of T-cell memory formation after mild COVID-19. Across the whole study: In these data, TCR clusters were largely donor specific.

This clonotype was detected ten times or more. Its antigen remains unknown. V shed 2 bases, J shed 5 bases, and the junction held 6 bases outside the gene matches. The CDR3 is 15 residues long. The study, taken as a whole, reports: Clones that got smaller from day 15 to 85 had even CD4/CD8, while clones growing later tipped toward CD4+.

TCRdb re-called the 5' RACE reads with MiXCR, one entry per CDR3 protein. This table has approximately 40,000 distinct CDR3 sequences, 10% to 12% appearing once. Specimen: PBMCs or a T cell subset sorted from them (not recorded which). The chain couples TRBV12-3 or TRBV12-4 to TRBJ1-1; 9 bases are shared with TRBD1. The receptor was isolated from a man aged 18 to 30 who had mild COVID-19 (a few samples of this study predate the infection). Cell type and time point are not known. The CDR3 coding sequence is TGTGCCAGCAGTTTAATTCAACAGGGGGCGACTGAAGCTTTCTTT. Translating it yields CASSLIQQGATEAFF.